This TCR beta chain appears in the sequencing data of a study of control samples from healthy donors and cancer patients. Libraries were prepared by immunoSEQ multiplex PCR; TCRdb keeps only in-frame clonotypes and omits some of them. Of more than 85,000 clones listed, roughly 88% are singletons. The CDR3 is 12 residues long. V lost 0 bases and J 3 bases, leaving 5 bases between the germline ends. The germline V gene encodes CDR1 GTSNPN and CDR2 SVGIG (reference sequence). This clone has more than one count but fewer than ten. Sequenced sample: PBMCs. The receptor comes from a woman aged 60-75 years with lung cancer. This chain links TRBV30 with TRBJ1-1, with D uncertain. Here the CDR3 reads CAWSVQDTEAFF. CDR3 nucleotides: TGTGCCTGGAGTGTCCAGGACACTGAAGCTTTCTTT.